The present entry profiles one T cell receptor beta chain with its context. Germline CDR1 is LGHDT and CDR2 is YNNKEL (reference sequence). The CDR3 is made up of 14 amino acids. V lost 1 base, J lost 5 bases, and 8 bases lay in between. This entry belongs to a study of blood T cell repertoires in COVID-19. Study at large: The United States, Italy and Spain were the sources of the acute and convalescent COVID-19 samples. PBMCs, B-cell-depleted T cells, or T cells provided the cDNA or gDNA that made up the material.

As originally analysed: Using reference gene primer amplification, nucleated cell counts were estimated. Data came from immunoSEQ multiplex PCR; TCRdb stores just in-frame clones and leaves some out. Clone size and the V and J calls come from that table; the DNA yielded D and trimming. Among around 110,000 clones listed, roughly 80% were seen once. Sequenced material: peripheral blood. V usage is TRBV3-1 (or the pseudogene TRBV3-2) and J usage is TRBJ2-2, with D unresolved. The TCR comes from a human donor in a cohort sampled during active COVID-19. CDR3 DNA: TGTGCCAGCAGCCAAGTGGCCCCGACCGGGGAGCTGTTTTTT. Translation gives CASSQVAPTGELFF.